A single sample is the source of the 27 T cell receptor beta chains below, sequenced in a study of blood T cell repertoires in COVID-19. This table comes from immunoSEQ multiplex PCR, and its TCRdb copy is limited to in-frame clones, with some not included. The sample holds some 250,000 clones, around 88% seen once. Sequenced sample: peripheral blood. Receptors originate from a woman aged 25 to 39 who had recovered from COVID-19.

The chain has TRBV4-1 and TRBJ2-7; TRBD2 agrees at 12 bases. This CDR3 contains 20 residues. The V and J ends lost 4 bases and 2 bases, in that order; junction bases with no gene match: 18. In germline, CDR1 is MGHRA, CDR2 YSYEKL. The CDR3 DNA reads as TGCGCCAGCAGCCTAACCGGGGCTAGCGGGGGGGCCGCTCAACCCTACGAGCAGTACTTC. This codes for CASSLTGASGGAAQPYEQYF.

The CDR3 coding sequence is TGTGCCAGCAGCGTAGGGGGCGGGGGTCAGCCCCAGCATTTT. Its translation: CASSVGGGGQPQHF. V is TRBV9 and J is TRBJ1-5, with a possible D match to TRBD1 (5 bases). V lost 0 bases, J lost 6 bases, and 10 bases lay in between. In germline, CDR1 is SGDLS, CDR2 YYNGEE. This CDR3 is built from 14 residues.

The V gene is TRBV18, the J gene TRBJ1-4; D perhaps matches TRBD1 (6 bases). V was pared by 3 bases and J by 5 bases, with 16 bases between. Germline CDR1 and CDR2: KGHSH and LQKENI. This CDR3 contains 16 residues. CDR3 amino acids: CASSPGVRTENEKLFF. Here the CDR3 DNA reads TGTGCCAGCTCACCCGGTGTCCGGACAGAGAATGAAAAACTGTTTTTT.

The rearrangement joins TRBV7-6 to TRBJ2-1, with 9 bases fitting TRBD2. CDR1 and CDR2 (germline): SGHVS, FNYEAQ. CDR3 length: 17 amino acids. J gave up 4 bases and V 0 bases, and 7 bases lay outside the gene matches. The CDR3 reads CASSLASAGGFYNEQFF. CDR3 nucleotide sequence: TGTGCCAGCAGCTTAGCGTCTGCGGGAGGGTTTTACAATGAGCAGTTCTTC.

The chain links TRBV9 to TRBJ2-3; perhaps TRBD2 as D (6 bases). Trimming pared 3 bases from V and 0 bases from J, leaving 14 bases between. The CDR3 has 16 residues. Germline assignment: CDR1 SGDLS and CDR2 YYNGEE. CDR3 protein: CASSGLAGSSTDTQYF. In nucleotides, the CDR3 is TGTGCCAGCAGCGGACTGGCGGGGAGTAGCACAGATACGCAGTATTTT. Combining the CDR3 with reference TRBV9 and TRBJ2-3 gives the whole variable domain DSGVTQTPKHLITATGQRVTLRCSPRSGDLSVYWYQQSLDQGLQFLIQYYNGEERAKGNILERFSAQQFPDLHSELNLSSLELGDSALYFCASSGLAGSSTDTQYFGPGTRLTVL.

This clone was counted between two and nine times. CDR3 DNA: TGTGCCAGCAGCAGTAACAGGGAAGAAAAACTGTTTTTT. Translating it yields CASSSNREEKLFF. The chain employs TRBV7-9 and TRBJ1-4; possibly TRBD1 for D (6 bases). This CDR3 is built from 13 residues. V lost 5 bases, J lost 8 bases, and 12 bases lay in between. CDR1 is SEHNR and CDR2 is FQNEAQ in the germline V gene (reference sequence). The whole variable domain, remainder taken from reference TRBV7-9 and TRBJ1-4, is DTGVSQNPRHKITKRGQNVTFRCDPISEHNRLYWYRQTLGQGPEFLTYFQNEAQLEKSRLLSDRFSAERPKGSFSTLEIQRTEQGDSAMYLCASSSNREEKLFFGSGTQLSVL.

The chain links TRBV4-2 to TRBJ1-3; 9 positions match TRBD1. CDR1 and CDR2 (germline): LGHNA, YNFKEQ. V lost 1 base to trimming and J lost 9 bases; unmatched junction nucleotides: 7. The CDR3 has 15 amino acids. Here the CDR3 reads CASSQGTGEYSTIYF. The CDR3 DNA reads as TGTGCCAGCAGCCAAGGGACAGGGGAGTACAGCACCATATATTTT.

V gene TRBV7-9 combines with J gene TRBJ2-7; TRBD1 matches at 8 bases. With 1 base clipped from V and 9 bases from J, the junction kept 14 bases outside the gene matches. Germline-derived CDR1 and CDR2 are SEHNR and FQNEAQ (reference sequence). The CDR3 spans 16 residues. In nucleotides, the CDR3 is TGTGCCAGCAGCTTAGACTGGACAGGGTCTTCGCGTGGGCAGTACTTC. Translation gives CASSLDWTGSSRGQYF.

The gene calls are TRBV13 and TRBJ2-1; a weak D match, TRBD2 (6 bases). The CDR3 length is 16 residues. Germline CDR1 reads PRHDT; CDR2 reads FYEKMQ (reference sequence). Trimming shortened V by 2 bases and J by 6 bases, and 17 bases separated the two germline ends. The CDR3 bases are TGTGCCAGCAGCTTATCCCCGGGAGCTGTTGGCAATGAGCAGTTCTTC. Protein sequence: CASSLSPGAVGNEQFF.

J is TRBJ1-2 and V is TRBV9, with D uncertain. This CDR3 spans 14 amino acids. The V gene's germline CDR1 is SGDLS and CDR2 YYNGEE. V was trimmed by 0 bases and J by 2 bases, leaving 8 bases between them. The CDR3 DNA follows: TGTGCCAGCAGCGTAGGCGTATCCAACTATGGCTACACCTTC. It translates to CASSVGVSNYGYTF.

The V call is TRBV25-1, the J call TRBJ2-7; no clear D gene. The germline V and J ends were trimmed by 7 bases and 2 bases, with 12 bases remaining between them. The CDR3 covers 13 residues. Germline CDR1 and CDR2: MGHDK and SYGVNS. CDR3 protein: CASIGLSPYEQYF. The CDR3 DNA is TGTGCCAGCATTGGTTTGAGTCCCTACGAGCAGTACTTC.

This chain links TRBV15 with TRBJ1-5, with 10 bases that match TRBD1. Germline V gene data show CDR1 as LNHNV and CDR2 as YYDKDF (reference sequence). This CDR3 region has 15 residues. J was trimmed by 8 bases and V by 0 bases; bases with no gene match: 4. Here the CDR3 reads CATSRDDRGQEPQHF. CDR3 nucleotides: TGTGCCACCAGCAGAGATGACAGGGGGCAGGAGCCCCAGCATTTT.

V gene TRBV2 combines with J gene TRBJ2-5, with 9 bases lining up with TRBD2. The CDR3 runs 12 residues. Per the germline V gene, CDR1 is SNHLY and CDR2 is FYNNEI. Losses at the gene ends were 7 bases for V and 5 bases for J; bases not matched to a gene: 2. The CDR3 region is CASTAGGETQYF. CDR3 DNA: TGTGCCAGCACGGCGGGGGGGGAGACCCAGTACTTC.

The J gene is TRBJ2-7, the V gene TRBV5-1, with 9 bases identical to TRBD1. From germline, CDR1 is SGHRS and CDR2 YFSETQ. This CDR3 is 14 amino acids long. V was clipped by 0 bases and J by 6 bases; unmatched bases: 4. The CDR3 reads CASSLDTGGGEQYF. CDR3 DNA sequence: TGCGCCAGCAGCTTGGATACAGGGGGCGGCGAGCAGTACTTC.

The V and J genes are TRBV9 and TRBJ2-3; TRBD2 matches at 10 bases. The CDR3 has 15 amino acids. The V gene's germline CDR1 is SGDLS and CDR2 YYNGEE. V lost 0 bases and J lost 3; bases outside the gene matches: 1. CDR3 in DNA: TGTGCCAGCAGCGTAGAGGGACTAGCGACAGATACGCAGTATTTT. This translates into CASSVEGLATDTQYF.

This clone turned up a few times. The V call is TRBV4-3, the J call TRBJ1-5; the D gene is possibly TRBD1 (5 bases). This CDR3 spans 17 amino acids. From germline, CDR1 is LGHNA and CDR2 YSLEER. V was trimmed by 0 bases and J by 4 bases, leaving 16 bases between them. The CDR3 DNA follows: TGCGCCAGCAGCCAAGATCGTGTCCAGGGAGGGAATCAGCCCCAGCATTTT. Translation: CASSQDRVQGGNQPQHF.

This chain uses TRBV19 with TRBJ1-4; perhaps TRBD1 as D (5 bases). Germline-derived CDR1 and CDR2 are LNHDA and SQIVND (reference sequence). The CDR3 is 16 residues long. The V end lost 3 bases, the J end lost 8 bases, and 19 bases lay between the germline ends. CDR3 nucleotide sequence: TGTGCCAGTAGTATTGGAACAGGCCAGGGAAGCGAAAAACTGTTTTTT. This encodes CASSIGTGQGSEKLFF. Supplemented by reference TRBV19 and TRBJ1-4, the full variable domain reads DGGITQSPKYLFRKEGQNVTLSCEQNLNHDAMYWYRQDPGQGLRLIYYSQIVNDFQKGDIAEGYSVSREKKESFPLTVTSAQKNPTAFYLCASSIGTGQGSEKLFFGSGTQLSVL.

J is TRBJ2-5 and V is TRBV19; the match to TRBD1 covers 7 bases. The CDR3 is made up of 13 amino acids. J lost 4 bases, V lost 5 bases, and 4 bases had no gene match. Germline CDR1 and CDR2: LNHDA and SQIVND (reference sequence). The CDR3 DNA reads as TGTGCCAGTAGTGGGGACAGAGGAGAGACCCAGTACTTC. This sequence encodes CASSGDRGETQYF.

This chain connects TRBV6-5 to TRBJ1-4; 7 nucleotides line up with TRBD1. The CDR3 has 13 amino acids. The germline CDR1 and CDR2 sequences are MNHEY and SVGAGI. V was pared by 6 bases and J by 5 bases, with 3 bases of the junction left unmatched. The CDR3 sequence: CASRTGRNEKLFF. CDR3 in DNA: TGTGCCAGCAGGACAGGGAGGAATGAAAAACTGTTTTTT.

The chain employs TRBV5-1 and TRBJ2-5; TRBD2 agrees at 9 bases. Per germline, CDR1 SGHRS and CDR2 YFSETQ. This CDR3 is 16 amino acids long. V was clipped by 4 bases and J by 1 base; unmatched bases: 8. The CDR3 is CASSPGTSLIQETQYF. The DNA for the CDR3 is TGCGCCAGCAGCCCCGGGACTAGCCTTATCCAAGAGACCCAGTACTTC. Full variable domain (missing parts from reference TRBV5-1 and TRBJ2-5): KAGVTQTPRYLIKTRGQQVTLSCSPISGHRSVSWYQQTPGQGLQFLFEYFSETQRNKGNFPGRFSGRQFSNSRSEMNVSTLELGDSALYLCASSPGTSLIQETQYFGPGTRLLVL.

CDR3: CASSQDRAGAFTDTQYF. CDR3 DNA sequence: TGTGCCAGCAGCCAAGATCGGGCGGGGGCTTTCACAGATACGCAGTATTTT. The chain recombines TRBV3-1 (or the pseudogene TRBV3-2) with TRBJ2-3, with D possibly being TRBD2 (7 bases). V lost 0 bases, J lost 2 bases, and 15 bases lay in between. The V gene's germline CDR1 is LGHDT and CDR2 YNNKEL (reference sequence). The CDR3 is 17 residues long.

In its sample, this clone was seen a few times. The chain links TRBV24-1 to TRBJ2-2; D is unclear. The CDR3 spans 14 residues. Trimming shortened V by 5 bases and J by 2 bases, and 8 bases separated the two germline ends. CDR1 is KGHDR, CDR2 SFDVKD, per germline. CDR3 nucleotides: TGTGCCACCAGTGGGCCCACAAACACCGGGGAGCTGTTTTTT. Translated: CATSGPTNTGELFF.

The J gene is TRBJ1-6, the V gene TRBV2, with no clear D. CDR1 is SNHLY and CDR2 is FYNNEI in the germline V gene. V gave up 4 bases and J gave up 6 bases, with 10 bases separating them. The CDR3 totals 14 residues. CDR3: CASSGQKTNSPLHF. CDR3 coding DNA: TGTGCCAGCAGTGGTCAGAAAACTAATTCACCCCTCCACTTT.

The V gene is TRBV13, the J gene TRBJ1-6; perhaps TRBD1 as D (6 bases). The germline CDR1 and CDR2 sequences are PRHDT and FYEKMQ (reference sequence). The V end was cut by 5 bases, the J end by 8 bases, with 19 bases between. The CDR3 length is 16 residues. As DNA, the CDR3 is TGTGCCAGCAGCGCCCGTTGGCAGGGGTTGGATTCACCCCTCCACTTT. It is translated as CASSARWQGLDSPLHF.

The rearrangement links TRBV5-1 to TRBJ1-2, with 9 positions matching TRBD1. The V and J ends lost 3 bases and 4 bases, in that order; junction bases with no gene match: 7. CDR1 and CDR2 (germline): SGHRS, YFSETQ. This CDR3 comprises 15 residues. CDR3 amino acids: CASSSTGGSLYGYTF. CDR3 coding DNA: TGCGCCAGCAGCTCAACAGGGGGCAGCCTCTATGGCTACACCTTC.

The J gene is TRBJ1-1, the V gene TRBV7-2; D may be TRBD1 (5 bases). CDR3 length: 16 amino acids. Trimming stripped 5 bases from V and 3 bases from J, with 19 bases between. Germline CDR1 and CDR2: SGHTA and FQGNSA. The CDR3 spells CASSDALWRDDTEAFF. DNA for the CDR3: TGTGCCAGCAGCGACGCCCTTTGGAGGGACGACACTGAAGCTTTCTTT.

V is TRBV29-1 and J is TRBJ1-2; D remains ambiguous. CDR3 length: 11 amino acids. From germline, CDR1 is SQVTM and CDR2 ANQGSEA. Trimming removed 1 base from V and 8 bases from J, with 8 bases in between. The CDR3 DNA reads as TGCAGCGTTGAAGGCCGAGGGGGCTACACCTTC. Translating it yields CSVEGRGGYTF. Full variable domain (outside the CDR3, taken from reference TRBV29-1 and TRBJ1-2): SAVISQKPSRDICQRGTSLTIQCQVDSQVTMMFWYRQQPGQSLTLIATANQGSEATYESGFVIDKFPISRPNLTFSTLTVSNMSPEDSSIYLCSVEGRGGYTFGSGTRLTVV.